This T cell receptor beta chain came from a study of OX40 agonist ivuxolimab in advanced cancers. Regarding the research as a whole: Ivuxolimab was a fully human IgG2 agonistic monoclonal antibody targeting the costimulatory receptor OX40 (CD134). Intravenous ivuxolimab was administered to patients every 2 weeks at six dose levels: 0.01, 0.1, 0.3, 1.5, 3 and 10 mg/kg. Of the 50 to 55 patients in dose escalation, some 20 had hepatocellular carcinoma, around 15 had melanoma, 9 had renal cell carcinoma and 9 had head and neck cancer. A male proportion of around 81% and a mean age of approximately 61 years, ranging from 23 to 79, were recorded for the dose-escalation cohort. Patients were allowed to have had prior anti-PD-1, anti-PD-L1 or anti-CTLA-4 therapy, and approximately 40% of the dose-escalation patients had been treated with checkpoint inhibitors. Partial responses occurred in three dose-escalation patients: two with cutaneous melanoma and one with hepatocellular carcinoma. Peripheral TCRbeta sequencing aimed to test whether ivuxolimab altered TCR sequence diversity and caused clonal T-cell expansion. The paper reports the monotherapy dose-escalation portion (N of about 50 patients) of the phase I ivuxolimab trial.

To note about this clone: Its antigen target is currently unknown. No base quality values were provided; no much bigger clone lies one nucleotide off.

On the study overall, not on this receptor specifically: Low levels of normalized T-cell clonal expansion were also seen in some patients who did not respond. Clonal expansion of both CD4+ and CD8+ blood T cells was observed from baseline to week 6 at doses 0.1 to 3.0 mg/kg. Partial responders in the 0.1-3.0 mg/kg groups had among the lowest normalized peripheral clonal expansion, especially among CD8+ T cells. After ivuxolimab, CD8+ T cells had more expanded clones than CD4+ T cells on average. The antigen specificity of the clonally expanded peripheral T cells was not determined.

Patients with autoimmune disease history or receiving systemic immunosuppression were excluded from the trial. Peripheral blood for TCR sequencing was drawn from every dose cohort at baseline, at cycle 4 day 1 and at cycle 7 day 1. The samples were drawn from a first-in-human, open-label, multicenter phase I dose-escalation trial of ivuxolimab. The trial enrolled adults with locally advanced or metastatic head and neck squamous cell, hepatocellular, melanoma or renal cell carcinoma. CD4+ and CD8+ T cells were sorted separately from peripheral blood before TCR sequencing. Genomic DNA was extracted from sorted cells for sequencing of the TCRbeta CDR3 region. TCRbeta CDR3 regions were sequenced using the immunoSEQ Assay. The clones in this table, taken by TCRdb from immuneACCESS, are in-frame only. Not every clone is retained; where verified, under half of the shortfall comes from an unresolved V gene, and the cause of the rest is unknown. The sample profile shows approximately 25,000 clones; about 86% of them were found once. Around 32% of the sample comes from the top ten.

The sample consisted of CD4+ or CD8+ T cells sorted from blood, taken in a trial of the OX40 agonist ivuxolimab. The receptor's source is an adult with an advanced solid tumor such as melanoma, head and neck, liver or kidney cancer.

The CDR3 protein: CASSLLPGTEAFF. At the DNA level, the sequence is TGCGCCAGCAGCTTGTTGCCGGGCACTGAAGCTTTCTTT. This chain joins TRBV5-1 to TRBJ1-1; the D gene lacks a confident call. Trimming takes 1 base from V and 4 bases from J, and the germline ends sit 8 bases apart. In the germline V gene, CDR1 corresponds to SGHRS and CDR2 to YFSETQ. Including the terminal cysteine and phenylalanine, the CDR3 comprises 13 residues. CDR3 DNA only is kept here, 39 bases in frame from base 1.